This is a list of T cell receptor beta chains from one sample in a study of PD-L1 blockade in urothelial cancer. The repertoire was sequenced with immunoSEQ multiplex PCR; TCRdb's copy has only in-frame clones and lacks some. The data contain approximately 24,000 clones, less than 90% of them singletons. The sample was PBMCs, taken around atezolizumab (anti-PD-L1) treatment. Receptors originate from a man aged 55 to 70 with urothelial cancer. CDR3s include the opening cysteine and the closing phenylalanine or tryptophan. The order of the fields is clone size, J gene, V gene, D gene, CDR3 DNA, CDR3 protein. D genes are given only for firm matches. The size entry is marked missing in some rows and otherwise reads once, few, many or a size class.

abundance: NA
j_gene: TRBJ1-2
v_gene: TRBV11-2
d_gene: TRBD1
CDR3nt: TGTGCCAGCAGCTCCCGGGCTGGCAGGGGGCCTGATGGCTACACCTTC
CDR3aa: CASSSRAGRGPDGYTF

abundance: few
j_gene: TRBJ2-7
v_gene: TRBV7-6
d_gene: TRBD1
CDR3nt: TGTGCCAGCAGCTTAGGGACAGGGGTCCAGGAGCAGTACTTC
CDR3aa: CASSLGTGVQEQYF

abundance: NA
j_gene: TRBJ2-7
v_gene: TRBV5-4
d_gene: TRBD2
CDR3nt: TGTGCCAGCAGCTTGGAGGGGACTAGCGGGACCTCCTACGAGCAGTACTTC
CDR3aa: CASSLEGTSGTSYEQYF

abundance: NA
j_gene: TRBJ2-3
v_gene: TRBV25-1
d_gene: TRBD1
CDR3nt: TGTGCCAGCAACCCAAGACAGGGGGCTAAAGATACGCAGTATTTT
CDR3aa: CASNPRQGAKDTQYF

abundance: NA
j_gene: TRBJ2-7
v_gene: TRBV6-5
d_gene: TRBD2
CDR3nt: TGTGCCAGCAGTCCGGGACTAGCGGGAGTACGGGAGCAGTACTTC
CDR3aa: CASSPGLAGVREQYF

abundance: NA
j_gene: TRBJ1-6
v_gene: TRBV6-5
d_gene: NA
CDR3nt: TGTGCCAGCAGTTACGGGGCCCGCTATAATTCACCCCTCCACTTT
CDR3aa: CASSYGARYNSPLHF

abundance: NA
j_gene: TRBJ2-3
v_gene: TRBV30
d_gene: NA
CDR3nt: TGTGCCTGGGGAAGCGGCGGCACCTCAAGCACAGATACGCAGTATTTT
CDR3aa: CAWGSGGTSSTDTQYF

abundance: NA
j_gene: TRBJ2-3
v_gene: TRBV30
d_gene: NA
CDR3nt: TGTGCCTGTAAGAATTTACGGCGGAGCACAGATACGCAGTATTTT
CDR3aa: CACKNLRRSTDTQYF

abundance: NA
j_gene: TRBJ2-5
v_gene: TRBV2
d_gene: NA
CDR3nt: TGTGCCAGCCGGGGTAGTTTGGAGACCCAGTACTTC
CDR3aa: CASRGSLETQYF

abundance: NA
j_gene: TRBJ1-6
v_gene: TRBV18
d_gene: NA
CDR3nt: TGTGCCAGCTCCCGGCGGACAGATAATTCACCCCTCCACTTT
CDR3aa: CASSRRTDNSPLHF

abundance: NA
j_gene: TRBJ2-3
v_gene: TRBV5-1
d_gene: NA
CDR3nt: TGCGCCAGCAGCTTTTTTGGGCTCGCTAGCACAGATACGCAGTATTTT
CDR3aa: CASSFFGLASTDTQYF

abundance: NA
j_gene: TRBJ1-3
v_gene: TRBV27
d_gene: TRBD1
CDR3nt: TGTGCCAGCAGTTTGACAGGGGATCCTGGAAACACCATATATTTT
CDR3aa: CASSLTGDPGNTIYF

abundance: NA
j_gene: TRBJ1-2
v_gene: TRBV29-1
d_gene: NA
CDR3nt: TGCAGCGTCCTCATCCTAGGGGCTAACTATGGCTACACCTTC
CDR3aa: CSVLILGANYGYTF

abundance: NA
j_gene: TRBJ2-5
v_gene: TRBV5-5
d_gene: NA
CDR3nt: TGTGCCAGCAGCTCCTTAAGTGCCATCCAGGAGACCCAGTACTTC
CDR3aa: CASSSLSAIQETQYF

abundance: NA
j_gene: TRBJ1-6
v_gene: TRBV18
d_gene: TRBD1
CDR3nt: TGTGCCAGCTCCCCTCAAGTGGGACAGGGAGGGTCACCCCTCCACTTT
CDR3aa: CASSPQVGQGGSPLHF

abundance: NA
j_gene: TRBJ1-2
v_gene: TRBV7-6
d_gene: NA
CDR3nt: TGTGCCAGCAGCCTGCGGGACGGTGGGATTGGCTACACCTTC
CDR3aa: CASSLRDGGIGYTF

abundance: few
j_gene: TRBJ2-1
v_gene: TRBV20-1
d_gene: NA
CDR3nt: TGCAGTGCTCCCAGCTACAATGAGCAGTTCTTC
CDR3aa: CSAPSYNEQFF

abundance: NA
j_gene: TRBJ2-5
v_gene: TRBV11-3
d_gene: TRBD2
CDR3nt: TGTGCCAGCAGCACTGGGACTAGCGGGAGATACGGAGAGACCCAGTACTTC
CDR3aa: CASSTGTSGRYGETQYF

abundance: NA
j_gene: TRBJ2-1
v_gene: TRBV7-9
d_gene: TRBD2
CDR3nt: TGTGCCAGCAGCTTAGGGCTAGCGGAATTCTACAATGAGCAGTTCTTC
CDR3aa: CASSLGLAEFYNEQFF

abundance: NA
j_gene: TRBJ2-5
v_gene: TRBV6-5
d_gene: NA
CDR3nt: TGTGCCAGCAGTCCGGGGCAGGGGGAGACCCAGTACTTC
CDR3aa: CASSPGQGETQYF

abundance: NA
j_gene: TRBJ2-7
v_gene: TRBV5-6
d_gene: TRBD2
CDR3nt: TGTGCCAGCAGCGAGGGACTAAACGGGGGGGCAGGGGAGCAGTACTTC
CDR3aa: CASSEGLNGGAGEQYF

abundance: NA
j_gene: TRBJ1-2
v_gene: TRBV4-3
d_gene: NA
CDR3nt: TGCGCCAGCAGCCAAGATCCGAGGGCACCCTATGGCTACACCTTC
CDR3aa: CASSQDPRAPYGYTF

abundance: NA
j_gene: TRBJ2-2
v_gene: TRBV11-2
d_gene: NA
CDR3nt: TGTGCCAGCAGCTTAGAAGCGCAGAACACCGGGGAGCTGTTTTTT
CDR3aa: CASSLEAQNTGELFF

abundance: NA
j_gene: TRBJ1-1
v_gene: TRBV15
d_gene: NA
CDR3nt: TGTGCCACCAGCGAGAGGAGGAACACTGAAGCTTTCTTT
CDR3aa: CATSERRNTEAFF

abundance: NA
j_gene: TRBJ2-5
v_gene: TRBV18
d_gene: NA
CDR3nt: TGTGCCAGCTCACAAACTTCCGGGACACTTGTGGAGACCCAGTACTTC
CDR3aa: CASSQTSGTLVETQYF

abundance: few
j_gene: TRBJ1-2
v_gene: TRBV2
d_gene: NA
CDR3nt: TGTGCCAGCAGACAGGGAGATGGCTACACCTTC
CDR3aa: CASRQGDGYTF

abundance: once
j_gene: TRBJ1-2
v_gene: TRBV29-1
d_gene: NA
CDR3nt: TGCAGCGTCGCGTGGCAGGGGTATGGCTACACCTTC
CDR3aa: CSVAWQGYGYTF

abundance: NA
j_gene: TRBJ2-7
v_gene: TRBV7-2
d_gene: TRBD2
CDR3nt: TGTGCCAGCAGCTTAGCGCCGGGACTAGCGCCTAGGAGCTCCTACGAGCAGTACTTC
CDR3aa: CASSLAPGLAPRSSYEQYF

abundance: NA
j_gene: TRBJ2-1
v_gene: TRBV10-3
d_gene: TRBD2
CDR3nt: TGTGCCATCAGGGGTGACGGGGGAGGGTCCTACAATGAGCAGTTCTTC
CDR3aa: CAIRGDGGGSYNEQFF

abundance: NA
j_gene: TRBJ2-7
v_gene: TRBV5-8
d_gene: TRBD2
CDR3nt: TGTGCCAGCAGAGACTACCCGGGGGGAGGGCAGTACTTC
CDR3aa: CASRDYPGGGQYF

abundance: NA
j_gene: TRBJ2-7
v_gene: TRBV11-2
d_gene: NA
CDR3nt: TGTGCCAGCACCAAAACGTCAGGGGCCGAGCAGTACTTC
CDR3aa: CASTKTSGAEQYF

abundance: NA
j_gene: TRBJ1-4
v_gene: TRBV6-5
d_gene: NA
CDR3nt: TGTGCCAGCAGTTACGGGGGGAACACTAATGAAAAACTGTTTTTT
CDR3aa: CASSYGGNTNEKLFF

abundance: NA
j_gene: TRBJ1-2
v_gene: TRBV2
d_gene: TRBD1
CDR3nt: TGTGCCAGCAGTGTAACCGGACAGGCCTATGGCTACACCTTC
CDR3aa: CASSVTGQAYGYTF

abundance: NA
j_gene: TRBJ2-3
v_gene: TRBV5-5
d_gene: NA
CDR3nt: TGTGCCAGCAGCCCGCCGGGACAACAAGCCCGCACAGATACGCAGTATTTT
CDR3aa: CASSPPGQQARTDTQYF

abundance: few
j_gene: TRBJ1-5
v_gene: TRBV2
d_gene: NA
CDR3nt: TGTGCCAGCAGGAGGGAAGGGAATCAGCCCCAGCATTTT
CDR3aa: CASRREGNQPQHF

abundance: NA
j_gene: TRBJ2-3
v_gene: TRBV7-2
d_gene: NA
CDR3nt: TGTGCCAGCAGCGTAACCGGGACAAAGTATTTT
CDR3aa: CASSVTGTKYF

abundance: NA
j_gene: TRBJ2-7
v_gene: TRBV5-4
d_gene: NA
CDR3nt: TGTGCCAGCAGCTCGGGCTACGAGCAGTACTTC
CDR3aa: CASSSGYEQYF

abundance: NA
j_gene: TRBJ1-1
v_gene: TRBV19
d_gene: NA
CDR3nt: TGTGCCAGTGGTATTCGGAGGGACACTGAAGCTTTCTTT
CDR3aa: CASGIRRDTEAFF

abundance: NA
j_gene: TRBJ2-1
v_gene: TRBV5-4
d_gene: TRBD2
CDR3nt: TGTGCCAGCAGCCCTGGACTAGGATCGGATGAGCAGTTCTTC
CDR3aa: CASSPGLGSDEQFF

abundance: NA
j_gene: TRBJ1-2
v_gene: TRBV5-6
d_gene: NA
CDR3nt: TGTGCCAGCAGCTTGATAGAAACTGAGATCTATGGCTACACCTTC
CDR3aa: CASSLIETEIYGYTF

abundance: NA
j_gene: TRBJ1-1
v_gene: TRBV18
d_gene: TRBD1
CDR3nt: TGTGCCAGTTCCCAATCCCGACAGGGAAGGGAAGCTTTCTTT
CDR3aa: CASSQSRQGREAFF

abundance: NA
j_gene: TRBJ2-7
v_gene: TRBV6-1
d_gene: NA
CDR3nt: TGTGCCAGCAGTGCAGGGATATCGGGACTGGGCCTAGTGGAGCAGTACTTC
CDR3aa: CASSAGISGLGLVEQYF

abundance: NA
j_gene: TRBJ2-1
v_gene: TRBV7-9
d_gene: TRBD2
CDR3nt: TGTGCCAGCAGCACCGGGACTAGTTGGTTGGGTGAGCAGTTCTTC
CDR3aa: CASSTGTSWLGEQFF

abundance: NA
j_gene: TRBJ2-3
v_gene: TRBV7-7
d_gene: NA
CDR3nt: TGTGCTAGCAGCTCAGACCCGGGAACAGATACGCAGTATTTT
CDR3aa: CASSSDPGTDTQYF